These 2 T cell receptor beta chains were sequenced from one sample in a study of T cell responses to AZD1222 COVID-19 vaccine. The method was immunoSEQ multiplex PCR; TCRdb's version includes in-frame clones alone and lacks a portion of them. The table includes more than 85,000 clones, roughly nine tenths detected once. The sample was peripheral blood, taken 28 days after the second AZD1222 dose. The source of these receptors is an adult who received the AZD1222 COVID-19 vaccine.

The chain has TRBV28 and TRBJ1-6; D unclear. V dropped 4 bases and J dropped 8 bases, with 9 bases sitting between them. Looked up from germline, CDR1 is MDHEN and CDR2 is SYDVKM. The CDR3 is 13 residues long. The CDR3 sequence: CASSSILDSPLHF. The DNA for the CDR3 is TGTGCCAGCAGTTCCATTTTGGATTCACCCCTCCACTTT.

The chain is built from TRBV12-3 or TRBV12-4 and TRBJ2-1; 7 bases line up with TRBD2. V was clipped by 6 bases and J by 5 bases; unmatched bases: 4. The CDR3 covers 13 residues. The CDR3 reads CASSLTSHNEQFF. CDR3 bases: TGTGCCAGCAGCCTGACTAGCCACAATGAGCAGTTCTTC.